Below are 30 T cell receptor beta chains sequenced from a single sample in a study of graft-versus-host responses after intestinal transplantation. This table comes from immunoSEQ multiplex PCR, and its TCRdb copy is limited to in-frame clones, with some not included. The sample records fewer than 95,000 clones, approximately 94% being singletons. Their antigen targets remain unknown. This specimen consisted of unstimulated CD4+ T cells sorted from spleen or lymph node cells, obtained before transplant. All receptors derive from a human donor who was the organ donor for an intestinal transplant.

The V gene is TRBV18, the J gene TRBJ1-5; D is ambiguous. Trimming cost V 2 bases and J 0 bases, with 5 bases left between them. This CDR3 comprises 14 residues. Germline lookup yields CDR1 KGHSH and CDR2 LQKENI. The CDR3 loop is CASSPSLSNQPQHF. The CDR3 DNA reads TGTGCCAGCTCACCATCCCTTAGCAATCAGCCCCAGCATTTT.

The chain employs TRBV18 and TRBJ2-3, with D possibly matching TRBD1 (6 bases). Germline lookup yields CDR1 KGHSH and CDR2 LQKENI. There are 15 residues in the CDR3. Trimming took 3 bases from V and 0 from J, leaving 10 bases between them. The chain's CDR3 is CASSPTQGSTDTQYF. DNA for the CDR3: TGTGCCAGCTCACCTACCCAGGGGAGCACAGATACGCAGTATTTT. The whole variable domain, filled in from reference TRBV18 and TRBJ2-3, reads NAGVMQNPRHLVRRRGQEARLRCSPMKGHSHVYWYRQLPEEGLKFMVYLQKENIIDESGMPKERFSAEFPKEGPSILRIQQVVRGDSAAYFCASSPTQGSTDTQYFGPGTRLTVL.

A word on this clone: The DNA is omitted, as the CDR3 cannot be located on it reliably, and the CDR3 follows TCRdb's listing. The rearrangement links TRBV5-4 to TRBJ2-6; the tabulated D call, TRBD2, remains unverified against the DNA. Germline V gene lookup returns CDR1 SGHNT and CDR2 YYREEE (reference sequence). The CDR3 has 16 residues if both end residues are counted. CDR3 in amino acids: CASSSLATFGANVLTF.

The chain has TRBV6-4 and TRBJ2-7; 9 positions match TRBD2. Trimming took 6 bases from V and 3 from J; bases not matched to a gene: 9. This CDR3 is 15 amino acids long. Germline CDR1 MRHNA, CDR2 SNTAGT. The CDR3: CASSLYAGGDYEQYF. The CDR3 nucleotides read TGTGCCAGCAGCCTTTATGCGGGGGGGGACTACGAGCAGTACTTC.

The V gene is TRBV6-6, the J gene TRBJ1-5; D is ambiguous. The CDR3 length is 12 residues. Per the germline V gene, CDR1 is MNHNY and CDR2 is SVGAGI (reference sequence). Trimming removed 6 bases from V and 5 bases from J, with 8 bases in between. The CDR3 nucleotides are TGTGCCAGCAGCGAGAGTCATCAGCCCCAGCATTTT. Translating gives CASSESHQPQHF.

CDR3 loop: CASSLAGGTNADTQYF. The CDR3 DNA follows: TGTGCCAGCAGCTTAGCGGGGGGAACTAATGCGGATACGCAGTATTTT. The V call is TRBV7-3, the J call TRBJ2-3; TRBD2 agrees at 8 bases. The V gene end was trimmed by 2 bases and the J gene end by 6 bases; junction bases not matched to a gene: 10. Germline assignment: CDR1 SGHTA and CDR2 FQGTGA. The CDR3 has 16 residues.

The rearrangement links TRBV27 to TRBJ2-7; TRBD1 aligns across 7 bases. Germline CDR1 is MNHEY and CDR2 is SMNVEV (reference sequence). This CDR3 has 15 amino acids. The V segment lost 5 bases and the J segment 0 bases; nucleotides outside the gene matches: 7. The CDR3 protein is CASSPFRDSSYEQYF. The CDR3 DNA reads TGTGCCAGCAGTCCATTCCGGGACAGCTCCTACGAGCAGTACTTC.

This clone was seen a single time. CDR3 sequence (DNA): TGTGCCAGCAGGCCCACTCACTCCGGGGAGACCCAGTACTTC. Amino acid sequence: CASRPTHSGETQYF. J is TRBJ2-5 and V is TRBV6-1; no clear D gene. This CDR3 spans 14 amino acids. Trimming shortened V by 6 bases and J by 5 bases, and 16 bases separated the two germline ends. Germline CDR1 MNHNS, CDR2 SASEGT.

Points on this clone: Its ends do not fully match the called genes, so a read error is possible. This chain links TRBV19 with TRBJ1-2; D is uncertain. Germline V CDR1 and CDR2: LNHDA, SQIVND (reference sequence). The CDR3 has 16 residues. This CDR3 reads CASSYLTETANYGHTF. The CDR3 DNA is TGTGCCAGTAGTTACCTGACCGAAACCGCTAACTATGGCCACACCTTC.

The V call is TRBV10-2, the J call TRBJ1-6; 7 bases line up with TRBD1. This CDR3 spans 13 amino acids. V lost 4 bases and J lost 7; bases outside the gene matches: 1. CDR1 and CDR2 from the germline V gene are WSHSY and SAAADI. Written as DNA, the CDR3 is TGCGCCAGCAGTGGGACAGGCAATTCACCCCTCCACTTT. It yields the protein CASSGTGNSPLHF.

The chain joins TRBV5-7 to TRBJ1-2, with a tentative D call TRBD1 (5 bases). TRBV5-7 belongs to the ORF category, with a function that is uncertain. Between the trimmed V and J ends, which lost 4 bases and 8 bases, there was a span of 9 bases. The CDR3 has 11 residues. CDR3 amino acids: CASSQGQGYTF. The CDR3 DNA is TGTGCCAGCAGCCAGGGTCAGGGCTACACCTTC.

The chain uses TRBV11-2 and TRBJ1-2; D possibly corresponds to TRBD1 (5 bases). The V end lost 0 bases, the J end lost 1 base, and 12 bases lay between the germline ends. The CDR3 has 16 amino acids. Germline V gene lookup returns CDR1 SGHAT and CDR2 FQNNGV. The CDR3 DNA reads as TGTGCCAGCAGCTTAGAGGCCGGGACGGGTAACTATGGCTACACCTTC. Protein product: CASSLEAGTGNYGYTF. The variable domain in full, completed from reference TRBV11-2 and TRBJ1-2, reads EAGVAQSPRYKIIEKRQSVAFWCNPISGHATLYWYQQILGQGPKLLIQFQNNGVVDDSQLPKDRFSAERLKGVDSTLKIQPAKLEDSAVYLCASSLEAGTGNYGYTFGSGTRLTVV.

The chain recombines TRBV7-2 with TRBJ2-7; D is perhaps TRBD2 (6 bases). Germline assignment: CDR1 SGHTA and CDR2 FQGNSA. The germline V and J ends were trimmed by 7 bases and 5 bases, with 15 bases remaining between them. The CDR3 is 13 amino acids. The CDR3 loop reads CASTNRGAHEQYF. As DNA, the CDR3 is TGTGCCAGCACAAACCGCGGGGCCCACGAGCAGTACTTC.

This clone was recorded once. This chain joins TRBV4-3 and TRBJ1-3; 7 positions agree with TRBD1. Germline V gives CDR1 LGHNA, CDR2 YSLEER. The CDR3 has 18 residues. J lost 3 bases, V lost 1 base, and 12 bases had no gene match. The CDR3 sequence: CASSQVPPGQGGGNTIYF. The CDR3 DNA is TGCGCCAGCAGCCAAGTCCCCCCGGGGCAGGGGGGTGGAAACACCATATATTTT.

The chain couples TRBV18 to TRBJ2-3; TRBD2 agrees at 7 bases. Trimming cost V 2 bases and J 3 bases; bases outside gene matches: 2. CDR1 is KGHSH, CDR2 LQKENI, per germline. CDR3 length: 14 residues. CDR3 sequence: CASSPWEGTDTQYF. CDR3 DNA sequence: TGTGCCAGCTCACCATGGGAGGGAACAGATACGCAGTATTTT.

This rearrangement joins TRBV30 to TRBJ2-6; D call uncertain. The CDR3 extends over 15 amino acids. Germline CDR1 GTSNPN, CDR2 SVGIG (reference sequence). Between the trimmed V and J ends, which lost 1 base and 0 bases, there was a span of 7 bases. The CDR3 reads CAWSAGVSGANVLTF. Here the CDR3 DNA reads TGTGCCTGGAGTGCTGGAGTCTCTGGGGCCAACGTCCTGACTTTC.

V gene TRBV18 combines with J gene TRBJ2-6; a weak D match, TRBD2 (5 bases). Germline loops: CDR1 KGHSH, CDR2 LQKENI. This CDR3 spans 17 amino acids. The V gene lost 3 bases and the J gene lost 0 bases, with 12 bases spanning the gap. The CDR3 sequence is CASSPATGSSGANVLTF. The CDR3, as DNA: TGTGCCAGCTCACCCGCGACTGGGAGCTCTGGGGCCAACGTCCTGACTTTC.

In its sample, this clone was seen once. This chain uses TRBV10-2 with TRBJ1-2, with D possibly being TRBD1 (6 bases). The CDR3 has 13 residues. Germline CDR1 is WSHSY and CDR2 is SAAADI. Trimming shortened V by 7 bases and J by 8 bases, and 17 bases separated the two germline ends. In DNA form, the CDR3 reads TGCGCCAGCACCCAACTGCGGAGGGGGGGCTACACCTTC. Translation gives CASTQLRRGGYTF.

The V call is TRBV6-5, the J call TRBJ1-1; D not resolved. Trimming shortened V by 5 bases and J by 9 bases, and 10 bases separated the two germline ends. This CDR3 contains 11 residues. CDR1 and CDR2 (germline): MNHEY, SVGAGI. The CDR3 coding sequence is TGTGCCAGCAGTGATACAAGGAAAGCTTTCTTT. The encoded protein is CASSDTRKAFF.

V is TRBV5-1 and J is TRBJ1-1; possible D gene TRBD1, 6 bases. The germline V gene has CDR1 SGHRS and CDR2 YFSETQ. Trimming left V 6 bases short and J 3 bases short, with 18 bases between. The CDR3 is 15 residues long. This chain's CDR3 is CASTRWGALDTEAFF. In nucleotides, the CDR3 is TGCGCCAGCACCCGGTGGGGGGCGTTAGACACTGAAGCTTTCTTT.

V and J are TRBV6-6 and TRBJ1-2; perhaps TRBD1 as D (5 bases). V shed 2 bases and J shed 0 bases, with 7 bases lying between them. Germline V gene sequence: CDR1 MNHNY, CDR2 SVGAGI (reference sequence). This CDR3 has 14 residues. The CDR3 sequence is CASSYRGTNYGYTF. CDR3 nucleotides: TGTGCCAGCAGTTACAGGGGCACTAACTATGGCTACACCTTC.

The genes are TRBV5-1 and TRBJ1-3, with no clear D. The V and J ends lost 0 bases and 8 bases respectively, with 12 bases between them. This CDR3 is 14 amino acids long. Germline CDR1 reads SGHRS; CDR2 reads YFSETQ. For the CDR3, the DNA is TGCGCCAGCAGCTTGGCGGGTGAGGGATACACCATATATTTT. This codes for CASSLAGEGYTIYF.

This chain uses TRBV19 with TRBJ1-5, with a possible D match to TRBD1 (6 bases). This CDR3 has 15 residues. Per the germline V gene, CDR1 is LNHDA and CDR2 is SQIVND (reference sequence). Trimming pared 7 bases from V and 1 base from J, leaving 14 bases between. The CDR3 region is CASTQGGQSNQPQHF. For the CDR3, the DNA is TGTGCCAGTACCCAGGGCGGACAGAGCAATCAGCCCCAGCATTTT.

V usage is TRBV27 and J usage is TRBJ1-1; D unresolved. The CDR3 totals 12 residues. V shed 3 bases and J shed 8 bases, with 10 bases lying between them. Germline CDR1 reads MNHEY; CDR2 reads SMNVEV (reference sequence). Written as DNA, the CDR3 is TGTGCCAGCAGTTTTTCGGCTCAAGAAGCTTTCTTT. It translates to CASSFSAQEAFF.

This sequence joins TRBV6-5 and TRBJ2-2, with 7 bases identical to TRBD2. V dropped 3 bases and J dropped 8; count of bases not matched to a gene: 9. CDR1 and CDR2 from the germline V gene are MNHEY and SVGAGI. The CDR3 has 15 amino acids. In nucleotides, the CDR3 is TGTGCCAGCAGTTATAGCTTCTCTAGCGGAGGGGAGCTGTTTTTT. This gives the protein CASSYSFSSGGELFF.

Note on this clone: The DNA is left out, because the CDR3 cannot be placed on it with certainty; the CDR3 is given as TCRdb lists it. The rearrangement links TRBV21-1 to TRBJ2-7; TRBD1 is taken as the D call from the table, unchecked against the DNA. TRBV21-1 is a documented pseudogene. The CDR3 is 15 residues long, ends included. This CDR3 reads CASREFGTGAYEQYF.

This sequence joins TRBV30 and TRBJ2-1, with 7 bases matching TRBD2. The CDR3 has 14 amino acids. V trimming: 6 bases; J trimming: 4 bases; junction bases outside the gene matches: 9. Germline CDR1 reads GTSNPN; CDR2 reads SVGIG (reference sequence). CDR3 amino acids: CACGTTPKYNEQFF. The CDR3 DNA reads TGTGCCTGTGGGACTACGCCCAAATACAATGAGCAGTTCTTC. Full variable domain (remainder filled in from reference TRBV30 and TRBJ2-1): SQTIHQWPATLVQPVGSPLSLECTVEGTSNPNLYWYRQAAGRGLQLLFYSVGIGQISSEVPQNLSASRPQDRQFILSSKKLLLSDSGFYLCACGTTPKYNEQFFGPGTRLTVL.

There are a few counts of this clone. The chain uses TRBV7-3 and TRBJ2-5; 8 bases are a match to TRBD1. Germline CDR1 is SGHTA and CDR2 is FQGTGA. The CDR3 totals 13 residues. Trimming removed 4 bases from V and 3 bases from J; junction bases left unmatched: 1. The chain's CDR3 is CASSSGGEETQYF. The CDR3 region has the DNA TGTGCCAGCAGCTCAGGGGGCGAAGAGACCCAGTACTTC.

The rearrangement uses TRBV4-3 and TRBJ1-4; D is perhaps TRBD1 (5 bases). In germline, CDR1 is LGHNA, CDR2 YSLEER. The CDR3 is made up of 17 amino acids. V lost 0 bases, J lost 8 bases, and 19 bases lay in between. The CDR3: CASSQDVSGGASEKLFF. The CDR3, as DNA: TGCGCCAGCAGCCAAGATGTCTCCGGAGGGGCGAGCGAAAAACTGTTTTTT.

The rearrangement uses TRBV7-9 and TRBJ2-7; possibly TRBD1 for D (6 bases). Looked up from germline, CDR1 is SEHNR and CDR2 is FQNEAQ (reference sequence). The CDR3 is made up of 15 amino acids. V lost 6 bases, J lost 7 bases, and 22 bases lay in between. The CDR3 DNA reads TGTGCCAGCAGTCGAAAATCGGGGCAGGGGATGGAGCAGTACTTC. As protein: CASSRKSGQGMEQYF.